This TCR beta chain was identified during a study of shared clonotypes between healthy human individuals (TCRdb year 2020). Notes on the research overall: A couple of women and three men aged 18 to 49 years were included in the cohort. To increase sequencing depth and limit assay-specific biases, TCR repertoire library preparation and sequencing were carried out by different laboratories using diverse techniques. Blood TCR repertoires of five healthy adults were deeply sequenced to estimate repertoire size and the extent of clonotype sharing between individuals. Per donor, three plates each were used for CD4 naive and CD4 memory, two for CD8 naive, and one for CD8 memory. Leukapheresis yielded between about 0.94 and 9.5 billion PBMCs per donor. Broad study findings and their caveats: Incomplete sequencing was indicated by rarefaction of sorted-subset datasets, despite the large sequencing depth. Higher generation probabilities were observed for clonotypes shared by all four sorted-subset donors than for non-shared clonotypes. Pairwise subsampling indicated that sequencing depth was expected to affect the degree of clonotype sharing among donors. Naive subsets generally had larger estimated clonotype richness than memory subsets. Because the study included only a small number of donors, the genetic and exposure-history diversity represented was limited. Across several donors, around 5% of naive CD4, 3% to 3.5% of naive CD8, 2% to 2.5% of memory CD4, and around 0.4% of memory CD8 clonotypes were shared. Sampling was restricted to blood, and TCR repertoires in tissue are likely to differ from TCR repertoires in blood.

Donors were healthy HIV-negative adults with no recently reported acute infections or vaccinations. Every donor was a Caucasian adult residing in Nashville, Tennessee, USA. Magnetic negative selection was used to enrich CD4+ T cells, after which naive cells were positively selected on CD45RA and the negative fraction became the memory subset. After blood collection by leukapheresis, PBMCs were isolated using Ficoll-Histopaque density gradient centrifugation and then cryopreserved in the vapor phase of liquid nitrogen. Purity and quantity of every magnetically sorted T cell population were checked by analytical flow cytometry. Each sorted fraction had its genomic DNA isolated and then quantified by UV absorbance on a Nanodrop 2000c. Concerning this clone itself: Its target antigen remains unknown. No qualities accompany the bases; no much larger clone lies one base away.

Using the deep immunoSEQ assay, multiplex PCR amplified TCR CDR3 regions from genomic DNA. Extracted genomic DNA from each cell subset was spread evenly across all wells of several immunoSEQ 96-well plates, with each plate serving as a replicate. For sorted subsets, 200 to 250 ng genomic DNA, equal to about 30,000 T cell genomes, was loaded into each replicate PCR. The purified libraries were quantified using a Qubit 3.0 fluorometer, sized with a Bioanalyzer 2100, and then quantified again using the KAPA Library Quantification kit. Every immunoSEQ 96-well plate was sequenced on a dedicated single-read 150-cycle Illumina NextSeq 550 flow cell. On the study's bioinformatics: Because the immunoSEQ output held only junctional sequences and lacked quality scores, the filtering could not match the filtering applied to full-length reads. To assign V/J genes and CDR3, sequences were annotated using PyIR, a Python wrapper for IgBLAST v1.9, with IMGT germline references. Reads with weak V/J assignments (E-value above 1e-6), missing CDR3, stop codons, out-of-frame junctions, or ambiguous translated residues were removed. A V3J clonotype was defined by an identical inferred V gene, J gene, and CDR3 amino acid sequence. To compute the percentage overlap between repertoires, the number of shared unique clonotypes was divided by the size of the smaller repertoire. Richness of each repertoire was evaluated using RTK rarefaction, the Chao1 estimator, and Recon v2.1 estimates of unobserved clonotypes. Generation probabilities were computed with OLGA for all TCRbeta clonotypes obtained by the gDNA method from a few donors. In TCRdb, the immuneACCESS table is reduced to in-frame sequences with V and J assigned. These tables do not hold every clone; where another copy was compared, an unresolved V gene accounts for under half, and the others remain unexplained. The D gene and trimming were derived from the DNA, and the V and J assignments and clone size from that table. In this sample the table shows 500,000 to 550,000 clones, approximately 95% of which occur a single time. The ten most abundant clones make up about 0.059% of the sample.

The germline V gene provides CDR1 SGHVS and CDR2 FQNEAQ. The junction shows trimming of 7 bases on V and 6 bases on J, and the gene matches do not reach 15 bases of it. The CDR3, from cysteine to phenylalanine, totals 17 residues. Just CDR3 DNA is preserved here, 51 bases in frame from base 1. This receptor was obtained from a woman in her thirties in good health. The chain is assembled from TRBV7-8 and TRBJ2-2, with 9 junctional bases fitting TRBD2. Sequencing used naive CD4+ T cells sorted from blood. The cell subset or site label corresponds to: CD45RA+ positively selected. CDR3 region: CASNLVTGTSLAGELFF. The nucleotide sequence reads as follows: TGTGCCAGCAACCTAGTAACAGGGACTAGCTTGGCCGGGGAGCTGTTTTTT.